What follows are 29 T cell receptor beta chains derived from one specimen sequenced in a study of regulatory T cells in long-lasting Graves disease. Arm-PCR of CDR3 regions and iRepertoire HTBI primers were used to build TCR beta libraries. TCRdb called the multiplex PCR reads again in MiXCR, with one record for every CDR3 protein. The sample includes a few hundred thousand distinct CDR3 sequences, about 25% of them seen just once. The time point was: persistent/refractory GD, antithyroid drugs over 5 years with positive TRAb. The TCR library was made from RNA that had been extracted from PBMCs in TRIzol. This specimen consisted of peripheral blood mononuclear cells (PBMCs), obtained when the disease was refractory, from a patient treated with antithyroid drugs. These receptors originate from a female donor with Graves disease.

This clonotype has ten or more counts. The chain joins TRBV7-2 to TRBJ1-2; perhaps TRBD1 as D (5 bases). Trimming shortened V by 4 bases and J by 0 bases, and 6 bases separated the two germline ends. The CDR3 loop spans 13 amino acids. Germline V gene data show CDR1 as SGHTA and CDR2 as FQGNSA. The CDR3 DNA reads as TGTGCCAGCAGCTGGGACTCTAACTATGGCTACACCTTC. Residues: CASSWDSNYGYTF.

The CDR3 here is CASSSEQETQYF. CDR3 bases: TGTGCCAGCAGCTCCGAACAAGAGACCCAGTACTTC. The chain employs TRBV7-9 and TRBJ2-5; D gene unclear. This CDR3 comprises 12 residues. Germline lookup yields CDR1 SEHNR and CDR2 FQNEAQ (reference sequence). The V gene lost 4 bases and the J gene lost 2 bases, with 5 bases spanning the gap.

This clonotype was seen ten or more times. The V call is TRBV2, the J call TRBJ2-2; D not certain. The CDR3 is 15 amino acids. Germline V gene data show CDR1 as SNHLY and CDR2 as FYNNEI. With 1 base removed from V and 8 bases from J, the gap between germline ends came to 14 bases. The CDR3 nucleotides read TGTGCCAGCAGTGAAGTCCCCACCGCAGGAGGGGAGCTGTTTTTT. Its translation: CASSEVPTAGGELFF.

This clonotype was seen a few times. The chain carries TRBV30 and TRBJ2-4; 7 positions agree with TRBD1. V shed 7 bases and J 6 bases; nucleotides not matched to a gene: 9. The CDR3 has 13 residues. CDR1 is GTSNPN and CDR2 is SVGIG in the germline V gene (reference sequence). The CDR3 reads CALDRLDRNIQYF. The CDR3 DNA reads TGTGCCTTGGACAGGTTGGATAGAAACATTCAGTACTTC.

This clonotype was detected ten times or more. Its ends do not fully match the called genes, so a read error is possible. This chain links TRBV7-2 with TRBJ2-5; possible D gene TRBD2, 6 bases. The CDR3 covers 16 residues. Germline V lookup: CDR1 SGHTA, CDR2 FQGNSA. CDR3 DNA: TGTGCCAGCAGCTCGACCTGGACTAAGTACCAAGAGACCCAATACTTC. As protein: CASSSTWTKYQETQYF.

This sequence joins TRBV9 and TRBJ2-5; D may be TRBD2 (5 bases). V dropped 6 bases and J dropped 7 bases, with 19 bases sitting between them. CDR3 length: 14 residues. Germline V gene sequence: CDR1 SGDLS, CDR2 YYNGEE. The CDR3 DNA sequence: TGTGCCAGCAACGCGGAGGAGCCCTCCTGGACCCAGTACTTC. Its translation: CASNAEEPSWTQYF.

This clonotype was picked up many times. The chain couples TRBV2 to TRBJ2-5; D is possibly TRBD1 or TRBD2 (5 bases each). The CDR3 length is 14 residues. Germline V CDR1 and CDR2: SNHLY, FYNNEI. The V gene lost 3 bases and the J gene lost 4 bases, with 12 bases spanning the gap. CDR3 DNA: TGTGCCAGCAGTGATGGGGCTAGCCTAGAGACCCAGTACTTC. Protein: CASSDGASLETQYF.

This clonotype came up a few times. The chain is built from TRBV20-1 and TRBJ1-6, with D unclear. The CDR3 consists of 15 residues. Germline CDR1 reads DFQATT; CDR2 reads SNEGSKA (reference sequence). Between the trimmed V and J ends, which lost 0 bases and 6 bases, there was a span of 12 bases. In DNA, the CDR3 is TGCAGTGCTAGAGATAGGGTGGCCACTAATTCACCCCTCCACTTT. It encodes CSARDRVATNSPLHF.

The chain is built from TRBV7-9 and TRBJ2-4; 8 bases match TRBD1. The V and J ends lost 2 bases and 0 bases, in that order; junction bases with no gene match: 12. CDR1 is SEHNR, CDR2 FQNEAQ, per germline (reference sequence). There are 19 residues in the CDR3. The CDR3 DNA sequence: TGTGCCAGCAGCTTATCAGCCAGGGGGCTAGCAATAGCCAAAAACATTCAGTACTTC. Amino acids: CASSLSARGLAIAKNIQYF.

This clonotype was recorded at least ten times. This chain joins TRBV28 and TRBJ2-7; D remains ambiguous. Per the germline V gene, CDR1 is MDHEN and CDR2 is SYDVKM. Between the trimmed V and J ends, which lost 1 base and 3 bases, there was a span of 10 bases. This CDR3 is built from 14 residues. The CDR3, as DNA: TGTGCCAGCAGTTTATTTCGACGGAGCTACGAGCAGTACTTC. It is translated as CASSLFRRSYEQYF.

The chain couples TRBV7-2 to TRBJ2-7; D call uncertain. Germline loops: CDR1 SGHTA, CDR2 FQGNSA. This CDR3 spans 14 amino acids. V was clipped by 2 bases and J by 2 bases, with 10 bases between them. CDR3 sequence: CASSLRRPPYEQYF. The CDR3 bases are TGTGCCAGCAGCTTACGAAGGCCGCCCTACGAGCAGTACTTC.

This clonotype was seen repeatedly, ten times or more. V and J are TRBV7-2 and TRBJ1-6; maybe TRBD1 (6 bases). The CDR3 covers 17 residues. Germline V gene data show CDR1 as SGHTA and CDR2 as FQGNSA. Deletions cut 1 base from V and 7 bases from J, with 17 bases between. Written as DNA, the CDR3 is TGTGCCAGCAGCTTAGGGGCCGAAGCCAGGGGAAATTCACCCCTCCACTTT. Translated, it gives CASSLGAEARGNSPLHF. Full variable domain (missing parts from reference TRBV7-2 and TRBJ1-6): GAGVSQSPSNKVTEKGKDVELRCDPISGHTALYWYRQSLGQGLEFLIYFQGNSAPDKSGLPSDRFSAERTGGSVSTLTIQRTQQEDSAVYLCASSLGAEARGNSPLHFGNGTRLTVT.

Concerning this clonotype itself: Relative to the germline gene, one junction end is altered; a read error may explain this. The chain is built from TRBV6-2 or TRBV6-3 and TRBJ2-5; 8 bases fit TRBD2. Germline V gene sequence: CDR1 MNHEY, CDR2 SVGEGT. The CDR3 consists of 16 residues. The CDR3 loop reads CASSVSQLAAQGTQYF. As DNA, the CDR3 is TGTGCCAGCAGTGTTTCCCAACTAGCGGCCCAAGGGACCCAGTACTTC.

This clonotype was detected many times. The CDR3 DNA sequence: TGTGCCAGCAGCTTAGGCAGTATGGGACTCCCCTACAATGAGCAGTTCTTC. It translates to CASSLGSMGLPYNEQFF. The chain combines TRBV11-2 with TRBJ2-1, with D possibly TRBD2 on 6 matching bases. V lost 1 base and J lost 2, with 15 bases in between. This CDR3 spans 17 amino acids. Per the germline V gene, CDR1 is SGHAT and CDR2 is FQNNGV. The whole variable domain, filled in from reference TRBV11-2 and TRBJ2-1, reads EAGVAQSPRYKIIEKRQSVAFWCNPISGHATLYWYQQILGQGPKLLIQFQNNGVVDDSQLPKDRFSAERLKGVDSTLKIQPAKLEDSAVYLCASSLGSMGLPYNEQFFGPGTRLTVL.

This chain links TRBV20-1 with TRBJ2-5, with 10 bases aligning to TRBD2. Germline V gives CDR1 DFQATT, CDR2 SNEGSKA (reference sequence). The junction had 14 bases not matched to a gene; V was cut back by 6 bases and J by 4 bases. CDR3 length: 16 amino acids. The CDR3 sequence is CSAHGIAGGLGETQYF. CDR3 DNA: TGCAGTGCCCATGGGATAGCGGGAGGATTGGGAGAGACCCAGTACTTC.

There are a few counts of this clonotype. This rearrangement joins TRBV6-1 to TRBJ2-7; the D is unclear. CDR1 is MNHNS, CDR2 SASEGT, per germline. Trimming removed 10 bases from V and 1 base from J, with 14 bases in between. CDR3 length: 13 amino acids. The CDR3 DNA reads TGTGCCACCAATTTTGCTCCTTCCTACGAGCAGTACTTC. This sequence encodes CATNFAPSYEQYF.

This chain links TRBV5-1 with TRBJ2-7; D not resolved. Trimming took off 4 bases at V and 3 bases at J, with 17 bases between the two ends. CDR1 SGHRS and CDR2 YFSETQ come from the germline V gene. This CDR3 contains 15 residues. DNA of the CDR3: TGCGCCAGCAGCCCCAGTGGCAGCCCATTCTACGAGCAGTACTTC. As protein: CASSPSGSPFYEQYF.

This clonotype was counted ten times or more. The gene calls are TRBV15 and TRBJ2-7; D may be TRBD1 (5 bases). The V end was cut by 1 base, the J end by 2 bases, with 12 bases between. CDR3 length: 15 residues. From germline, CDR1 is LNHNV and CDR2 YYDKDF (reference sequence). This CDR3 is CATSRAQGKAYEQYF. CDR3 nucleotides: TGTGCCACCAGCAGAGCGCAGGGAAAGGCCTACGAGCAGTACTTC.

The chain uses TRBV7-9 and TRBJ2-5, with TRBD2 as a possible D gene (6 bases). CDR1 is SEHNR, CDR2 FQNEAQ, per germline (reference sequence). Trimming left V 8 bases short and J 5 bases short, with 18 bases between. This CDR3 is 14 amino acids long. CDR3 coding DNA: TGTGCCAGCCGCGGGGTGGAGGTAGCGGAGACCCAGTACTTC. Its translation is CASRGVEVAETQYF.

This clonotype showed up many times. The chain joins TRBV7-3 to TRBJ2-4, with TRBD2 identical over 16 bases. CDR1 SGHTA and CDR2 FQGTGA come from the germline V gene. The CDR3 covers 20 residues. V shed 5 bases and J 1 base; nucleotides not matched to a gene: 11. The CDR3 DNA follows: TGTGCCAGCAGCCCCCTGGGGGGACTAGCGGGAGGGCCCGCCAAAAACATTCAGTACTTC. It yields the protein CASSPLGGLAGGPAKNIQYF.

This clonotype showed up many times. V gene TRBV12-3 or TRBV12-4 combines with J gene TRBJ1-2; D gene ambiguous. The CDR3 is 15 amino acids. V shed 5 bases and J shed 4 bases, with 17 bases lying between them. The CDR3 region is CASSNSGHKVYGYTF. The CDR3 nucleotides read TGTGCCAGCAGTAACTCCGGTCACAAAGTCTATGGCTACACCTTC.

The rearrangement uses TRBV15 and TRBJ2-2; TRBD1 agrees at 9 bases. The junction had 7 bases not matched to a gene; V was cut back by 1 base and J by 7 bases. Germline V gene lookup returns CDR1 LNHNV and CDR2 YYDKDF (reference sequence). The CDR3 spans 16 residues. CDR3 loop: CATSRVGTGKIGELFF. The CDR3 nucleotides are TGTGCCACCAGCAGAGTCGGGACAGGGAAGATCGGGGAGCTGTTTTTT.

The chain links TRBV2 to TRBJ1-1; perhaps TRBD1 as D (6 bases). The CDR3 has 13 amino acids. V was trimmed by 8 bases and J by 4 bases, leaving 14 bases between them. The germline gives CDR1 SNHLY, CDR2 FYNNEI. The CDR3 here is CASAGGEGTEAFF. CDR3 in DNA: TGTGCCAGCGCCGGGGGCGAGGGCACTGAAGCTTTCTTT.

The rearrangement uses TRBV7-2 and TRBJ1-2; TRBD1 aligns across 9 bases. CDR1 is SGHTA, CDR2 FQGNSA, per germline. J lost 4 bases, V lost 1 base, and 4 bases had no gene match. The CDR3 contains 15 residues. The CDR3 region is CASSLEAGQGYGYTF. The CDR3 DNA reads as TGTGCCAGCAGCTTAGAGGCGGGACAGGGCTATGGCTACACCTTC.

This clonotype was observed many times. CDR3 DNA: TGTGCCAGCAGAACAGTACAGGCTAGGAGCGAGCAGTACTTC. Translated: CASRTVQARSEQYF. J is TRBJ2-7 and V is TRBV28; D perhaps matches TRBD1 (5 bases). Per germline, CDR1 MDHEN and CDR2 SYDVKM. This CDR3 has 14 amino acids. V was shortened by 6 bases and J by 6 bases, with 18 bases between the two germline ends.

The V call is TRBV18, the J call TRBJ2-7; D is perhaps TRBD2 (6 bases). Germline CDR1 KGHSH, CDR2 LQKENI. V was cut by 3 bases and J by 1 base, with 13 bases left in between. This CDR3 is 15 amino acids long. The CDR3 spells CASSPGGRRSYEQYF. For the CDR3, the DNA is TGTGCCAGCTCACCCGGGGGACGGCGATCCTACGAGCAGTACTTC.

The rearrangement uses TRBV7-2 and TRBJ1-2; 7 bases are shared with TRBD1. The CDR3 is 14 amino acids. Germline V gene data show CDR1 as SGHTA and CDR2 as FQGNSA. The V segment lost 7 bases and the J segment 8 bases; nucleotides outside the gene matches: 13. CDR3 nucleotide sequence: TGTGCCAGCAACCCGGCCGGGACAGCGAACGGCTACACCTTC. As protein: CASNPAGTANGYTF.

In its sample, this clonotype was seen a few times. In DNA form, the CDR3 reads TGTGCCAGCAGTTATAGTCCAGGGATCACAGATACGCAGTATTTT. Protein sequence: CASSYSPGITDTQYF. The V and J genes are TRBV6-5 and TRBJ2-3; maybe TRBD1 (5 bases). Trimming shortened V by 3 bases and J by 2 bases, and 12 bases separated the two germline ends. The CDR3 length is 15 residues. Germline V lookup: CDR1 MNHEY, CDR2 SVGAGI.

The chain recombines TRBV5-1 with TRBJ2-2; D is possibly TRBD2 (5 bases). This CDR3 is built from 15 residues. With 0 bases removed from V and 5 bases from J, the gap between germline ends came to 11 bases. Germline loops: CDR1 SGHRS, CDR2 YFSETQ. In nucleotides, the CDR3 is TGCGCCAGCAGCTTGGATGGAGGTCGAACCGGGGAGCTGTTTTTT. Amino acids: CASSLDGGRTGELFF.